The rows below give T cell receptor beta chains drawn from one sample of a study of cytomegalovirus exposure and HLA in healthy donors. Some clones are missing from TCRdb's copy, which holds only in-frame ones; the method was immunoSEQ multiplex PCR. The sample includes about 100,000 clones, roughly four fifths of them seen just once. The sample taken for sequencing was PBMCs. These receptors came from a male donor in good health and CMV-seropositive. Both conserved end residues are part of each CDR3. The order of the fields is V gene, CDR3 protein.

>TRBV13
CASSLGPGGVSYGYTF
>TRBV28
CASSRTRSTNEKLFF
>TRBV10-3
CAISRLSGETQYF
>TRBV27
CASSRTGEPSFSYEQYF
>TRBV7-9
CASSLGSSYNEQFF
>TRBV5-6
CASSEPRDRDTEAFF
>TRBV19
CASRIDRGTEAFF
>TRBV4-3
CASSSGQGRYEQYF
>TRBV4-2
CASSQDRANSGNTIYF
>TRBV4-1
CASRQTESQETQYF
>TRBV30
CAWGAWDSNTEAFF
>TRBV28
CASTPGLTNYEQYF
>TRBV13
CASSFSSLLGQGVADTQYF
>TRBV7-8
CASSSDRNTEAFF
>TRBV7-2
CASSQTGGNEKLFF
>TRBV5-6
CATKTSGRVDTQYF
>TRBV14
CASSQGESGGAGIYTEAFF
>TRBV18
CASSPKLAGHTDTQYF
>TRBV30
CAWSRNVVVAGELFF
>TRBV19
CASSIMGAGETQYF
>TRBV7-9
CASSLVMNTEAFF
>TRBV28
CASSFIQGQPQHF
>TRBV7-9
CASSPWTVAEKLFF
>TRBV30
CAWSRRGVNGELFF
>TRBV15
CATSRGTGPYEQYF
>TRBV7-8
CASSFRDRVIAEAFF
>TRBV4-2
CASSQGRMNTEAFF
>TRBV4-3
CASSQIPGANSPLHF
>TRBV19
CASSMVDYQPQHF
>TRBV7-3
CASSPMGLAGGRETQYF
>TRBV4-2
CASSQDLMRGTEAFF
>TRBV30
CAWTGGGYQYF
>TRBV7-8
CASSLDRGYGYTF
>TRBV2
CASSEFGGGETQYF
>TRBV5-4
CASSPGQLSTGELFF
>TRBV10-3
CAISETGGYEQYF
>TRBV23-1
CASSPGGGQETQYF
>TRBV7-9
CASSLAFARDTGELFF
>TRBV5-6
CASSLLEGAAGELFF
>TRBV7-9
CASRPPWRLAGGLYNEQFF
>TRBV6-5
CASSYYRGNGQYF
>TRBV4-2
CASSRRPGRNYGYTF
>TRBV5-4
CASSRGATTDTQYF
>TRBV29-1
CSVGGGADGYTF
>TRBV7-2
CASSLVGEDGELFF
>TRBV30
CACGGDSYEQYF
>TRBV7-2
CASSSYTGTGDGYTF
>TRBV14
CASSQETGAYEQYF
>TRBV5-6
CASSALRGPEQYF
>TRBV5-1
CASSLYGGGTEAFF
>TRBV19
CASRWDRADGYTF
>TRBV6-5
CASSYSGEGAFF